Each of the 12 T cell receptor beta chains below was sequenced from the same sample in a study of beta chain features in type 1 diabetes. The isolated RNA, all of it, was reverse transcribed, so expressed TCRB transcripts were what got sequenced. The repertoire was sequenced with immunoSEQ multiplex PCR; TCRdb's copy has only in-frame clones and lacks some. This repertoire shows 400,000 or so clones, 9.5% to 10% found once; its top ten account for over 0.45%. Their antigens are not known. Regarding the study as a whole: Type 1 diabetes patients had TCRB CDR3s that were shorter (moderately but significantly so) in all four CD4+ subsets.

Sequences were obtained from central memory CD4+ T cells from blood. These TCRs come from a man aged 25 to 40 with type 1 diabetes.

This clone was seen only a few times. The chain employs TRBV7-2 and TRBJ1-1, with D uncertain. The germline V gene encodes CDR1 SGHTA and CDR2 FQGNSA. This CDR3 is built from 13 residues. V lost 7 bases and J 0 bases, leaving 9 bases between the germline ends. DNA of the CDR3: TGTGCCAGCACCATGGCCATGAACACTGAAGCTTTCTTT. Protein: CASTMAMNTEAFF.

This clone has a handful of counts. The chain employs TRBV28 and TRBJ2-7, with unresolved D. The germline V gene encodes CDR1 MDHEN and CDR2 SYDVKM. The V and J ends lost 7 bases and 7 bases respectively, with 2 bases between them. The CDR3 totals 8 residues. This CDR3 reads CASTEQYF. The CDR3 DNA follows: TGTGCCAGCACGGAGCAGTACTTC.

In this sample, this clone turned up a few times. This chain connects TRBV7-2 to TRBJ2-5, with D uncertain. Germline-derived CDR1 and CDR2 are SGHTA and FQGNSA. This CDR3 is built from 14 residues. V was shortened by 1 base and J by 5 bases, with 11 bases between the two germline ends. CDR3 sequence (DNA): TGTGCCAGCAGCTTAGTTCCAGCTAGGGAGACCCAGTACTTC. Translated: CASSLVPARETQYF.

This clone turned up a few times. CDR3 sequence: CASSGDYYNTGELFF. As DNA, the CDR3 is TGTGCCAGCAGCGGGGACTATTACAACACCGGGGAGCTGTTTTTT. The rearrangement links TRBV9 to TRBJ2-2; 7 bases are a match to TRBD2. This CDR3 contains 15 residues. Losses at the gene ends were 3 bases for V and 2 bases for J; bases not matched to a gene: 4. The germline CDR1 and CDR2 sequences are SGDLS and YYNGEE.

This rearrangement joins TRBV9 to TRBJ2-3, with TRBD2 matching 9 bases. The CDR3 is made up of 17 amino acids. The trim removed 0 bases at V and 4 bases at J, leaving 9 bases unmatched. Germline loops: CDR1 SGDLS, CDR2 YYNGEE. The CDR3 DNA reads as TGTGCCAGCAGCGTAGCTGACCTAGCGGGATTCGCAGATACGCAGTATTTT. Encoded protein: CASSVADLAGFADTQYF.

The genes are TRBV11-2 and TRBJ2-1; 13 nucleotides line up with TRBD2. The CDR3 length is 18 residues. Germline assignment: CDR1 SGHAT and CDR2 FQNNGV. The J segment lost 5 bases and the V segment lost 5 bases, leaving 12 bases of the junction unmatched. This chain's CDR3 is CASSPLARGLAGNNEQFF. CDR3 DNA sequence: TGTGCCAGCAGCCCCCTGGCTAGGGGACTAGCGGGGAACAATGAGCAGTTCTTC.

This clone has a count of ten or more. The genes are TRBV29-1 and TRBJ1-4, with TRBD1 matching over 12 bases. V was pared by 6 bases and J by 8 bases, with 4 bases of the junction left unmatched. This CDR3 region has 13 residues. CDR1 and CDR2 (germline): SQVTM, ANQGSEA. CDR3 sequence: CSVTGTGGEKLFF. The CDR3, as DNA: TGCAGCGTAACCGGGACAGGGGGCGAAAAACTGTTTTTT.

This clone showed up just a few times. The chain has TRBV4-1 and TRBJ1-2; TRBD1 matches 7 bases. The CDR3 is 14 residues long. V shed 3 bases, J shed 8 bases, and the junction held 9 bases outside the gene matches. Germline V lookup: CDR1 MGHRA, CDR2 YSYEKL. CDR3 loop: CASSHRQGREGYTF. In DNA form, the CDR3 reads TGCGCCAGCAGCCATAGACAGGGTAGAGAAGGCTACACCTTC.

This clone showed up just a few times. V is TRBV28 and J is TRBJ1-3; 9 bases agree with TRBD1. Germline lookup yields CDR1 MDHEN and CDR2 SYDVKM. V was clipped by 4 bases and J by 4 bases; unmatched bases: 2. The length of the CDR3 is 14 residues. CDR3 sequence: CASSSGQGGNTIYF. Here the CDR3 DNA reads TGTGCCAGCAGTTCAGGACAGGGGGGAAACACCATATATTTT.

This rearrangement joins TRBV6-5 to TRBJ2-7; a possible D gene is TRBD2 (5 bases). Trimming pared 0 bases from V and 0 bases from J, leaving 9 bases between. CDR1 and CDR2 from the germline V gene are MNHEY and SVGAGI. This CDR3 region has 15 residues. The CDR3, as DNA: TGTGCCAGCAGTTACTCCGAGGGATTCTCCTACGAGCAGTACTTC. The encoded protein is CASSYSEGFSYEQYF.

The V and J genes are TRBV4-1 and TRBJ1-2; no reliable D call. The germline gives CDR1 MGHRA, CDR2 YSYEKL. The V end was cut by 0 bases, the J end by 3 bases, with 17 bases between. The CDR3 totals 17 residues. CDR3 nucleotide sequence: TGCGCCAGCAGCCAAGAGAAGGTGAGAGGGTACCACTATGGCTACACCTTC. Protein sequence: CASSQEKVRGYHYGYTF.

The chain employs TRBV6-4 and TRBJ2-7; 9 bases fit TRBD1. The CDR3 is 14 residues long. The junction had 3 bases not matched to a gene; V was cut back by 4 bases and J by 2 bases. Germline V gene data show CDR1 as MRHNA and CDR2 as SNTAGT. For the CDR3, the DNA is TGTGCCAGCAGTGCCTACAGGGGGCCCTACGAGCAGTACTTC. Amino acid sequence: CASSAYRGPYEQYF.